The following is a TCR beta chain sequence with its context. The antigen is not known. The data stem from a study of T cell repertoires in cytomegalovirus infection. Across the study: Shared public TCR beta signatures pointed to both CMV infection and a matching HLA type.

Findings of the study overall: CMV carriers having the relevant HLA were flagged by cumulative public TCR beta family frequency. The ex vivo response was dominated by HLA-C-restricted CMV-specific TCR beta clonotypes.

TCRdb re-called the reads through MiXCR, storing one row per CDR3 protein. The table lists roughly 230,000 distinct CDR3 sequences, 9% to 15% of them singletons. V dropped 7 bases and J dropped 4; count of bases not matched to a gene: 8. This CDR3 contains 14 residues. Germline V CDR1 and CDR2: LNHDA, SQIVND (reference sequence). The origin of this receptor is a human donor in good health (CMV status not recorded). Some clones in this sample may be carry-over from other donors' samples. V usage is TRBV19 and J usage is TRBJ2-7, with 9 bases fitting TRBD1. Sequencing was carried out using PBMCs. DNA of the CDR3: TGTGCCAGTAAATTTGGGACAGGGCCTTACGAGCAGTACTTC. Translated: CASKFGTGPYEQYF.